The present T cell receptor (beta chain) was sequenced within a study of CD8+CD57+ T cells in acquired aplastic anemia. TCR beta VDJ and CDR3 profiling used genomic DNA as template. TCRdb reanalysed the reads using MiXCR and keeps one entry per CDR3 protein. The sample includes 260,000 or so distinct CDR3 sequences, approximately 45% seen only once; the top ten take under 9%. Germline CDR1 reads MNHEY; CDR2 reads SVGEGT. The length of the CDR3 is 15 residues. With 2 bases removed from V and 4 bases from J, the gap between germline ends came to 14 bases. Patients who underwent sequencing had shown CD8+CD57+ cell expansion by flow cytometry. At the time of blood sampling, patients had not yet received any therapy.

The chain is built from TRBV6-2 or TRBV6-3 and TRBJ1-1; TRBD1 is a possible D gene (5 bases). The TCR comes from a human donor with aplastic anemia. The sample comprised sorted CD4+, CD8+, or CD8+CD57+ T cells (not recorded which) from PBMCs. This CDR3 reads CASSYSGGWSTEAFF. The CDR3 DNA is TGTGCCAGCAGTTACAGCGGGGGGTGGTCCACTGAAGCTTTCTTT.